This entry lists 10 T cell receptor beta chains sequenced from one sample in a study of shared clonotypes between healthy human individuals. Sequencing used immunoSEQ multiplex PCR; TCRdb keeps in-frame clones, though not all of them. The sample has about 2.3 million clones; approximately 95% are singletons. What was sequenced was naive CD4+ T cells from PBMCs. Subset given: CD45RA+ positively selected. These receptors came from a man between 18 and 35 years old in good health. Some clones in this sample may be carry-over from other donors' samples.

The J gene is TRBJ1-2, the V gene TRBV19, with D hard to call. Germline V gives CDR1 LNHDA, CDR2 SQIVND (reference sequence). CDR3 length: 13 residues. V was cut by 7 bases and J by 0 bases, with 9 bases left in between. CDR3 in DNA: TGTGCCAGTAAGTGGACTGCTAACTATGGCTACACCTTC. Its protein product is CASKWTANYGYTF.

The rearrangement links TRBV9 to TRBJ1-5; maybe TRBD1 (6 bases). Trimming stripped 0 bases from V and 4 bases from J, with 11 bases between. This CDR3 region has 15 residues. Germline-derived CDR1 and CDR2 are SGDLS and YYNGEE. The CDR3 bases are TGTGCCAGCAGCGTAGACGGGACATCGAATCAGCCCCAGCATTTT. This gives the protein CASSVDGTSNQPQHF.

The genes are TRBV6-5 and TRBJ2-1; no reliable D call. CDR1 is MNHEY, CDR2 SVGAGI, per germline. V shed 0 bases and J shed 6 bases, with 9 bases lying between them. This CDR3 has 14 amino acids. In DNA form, the CDR3 reads TGTGCCAGCAGTTACTCGAGTAACTTCAATGAGCAGTTCTTC. It translates to CASSYSSNFNEQFF.

The chain employs TRBV29-1 and TRBJ2-7; D perhaps matches TRBD1 (5 bases). The CDR3 extends over 14 amino acids. Trimming removed 5 bases at V and 2 bases at J, with 16 bases between. Per germline, CDR1 SQVTM and CDR2 ANQGSEA. DNA of the CDR3: TGCAGCGTTCAGGGCCGCAGTTCCCCCTACGAGCAGTACTTC. This codes for CSVQGRSSPYEQYF.

CDR3 sequence (DNA): TGTGCCAGCAGTTTCCAGGACAGGGCTCATCAGCCCCAGCATTTT. Translation: CASSFQDRAHQPQHF. V and J are TRBV28 and TRBJ1-5; TRBD1 matches at 8 bases. V trimming: 3 bases; J trimming: 5 bases; junction bases outside the gene matches: 6. The CDR3 runs to 15 residues. Germline V CDR1 and CDR2: MDHEN, SYDVKM.

This clone was seen a few times. The rearrangement joins TRBV2 to TRBJ2-2, with 9 bases matching TRBD1. Germline V CDR1 and CDR2: SNHLY, FYNNEI. The CDR3 sequence is 14 residues long. J gave up 4 bases and V 9 bases, and 6 bases lay outside the gene matches. CDR3: CASNRGQGTGELFF. Here the CDR3 DNA reads TGTGCCAGTAACAGGGGGCAAGGCACCGGGGAGCTGTTTTTT.

A note on this clone: Mismatch with germline at one junction end may stem from a read error. The chain recombines TRBV2 with TRBJ2-4; D uncertain. There are 13 residues in the CDR3. CDR1 and CDR2 (germline): SNHLY, FYNNEI. CDR3 sequence: CASSDATRSWQDF. The CDR3 nucleotides are TGTGCCAGCAGTGACGCCACACGGTCTTGGCAGGACTTC.

This clone was detected once. The chain has TRBV30 and TRBJ2-1, with D hard to call. The CDR3 has 13 residues. Looked up from germline, CDR1 is GTSNPN and CDR2 is SVGIG (reference sequence). The V end lost 4 bases, the J end lost 0 bases, and 7 bases lay between the germline ends. DNA for the CDR3: TGTGCCTGGACTGGGGACTCCTACAATGAGCAGTTCTTC. It is translated as CAWTGDSYNEQFF.

V usage is TRBV7-3 and J usage is TRBJ1-4; D is undetermined. Trimming took 5 bases from V and 8 from J, leaving 9 bases between them. Germline V CDR1 and CDR2: SGHTA, FQGTGA. The CDR3 runs 12 residues. CDR3 nucleotide sequence: TGTGCCAGCAGCCTGACGGGGGAAAAACTGTTTTTT. This gives the protein CASSLTGEKLFF.

The gene calls are TRBV5-1 and TRBJ2-3; TRBD1 matches at 7 bases. The CDR3 loop spans 13 amino acids. With V trimmed by 4 bases and J by 4 bases, 3 bases remained unmatched. Looked up from germline, CDR1 is SGHRS and CDR2 is YFSETQ. CDR3 in amino acids: CASSGDSPDTQYF. CDR3 sequence (DNA): TGCGCCAGCAGCGGGGACAGTCCAGATACGCAGTATTTT.